This T cell receptor (beta chain) derives from a study of human T cells and chemical hapten exposure. Germline-derived CDR1 and CDR2 are SGHTA and FQGNSA. V dropped 4 bases and J dropped 3; count of bases not matched to a gene: 0. This CDR3 is built from 13 residues. Individual cDNA molecules (in the library) carried attached unique molecular identifiers. TCRdb processed the RACE reads anew with MiXCR; each CDR3 protein has one entry. The sample contains about 95,000 distinct CDR3 sequences, approximately 10% of which appear only once. Time point reported: patch test 2, 6 weeks after DPC sensitization. The treatment denotes: therapeutic diphenylcyclopropenone sensitization with weekly scalp DPC.

The specimen comprised whole blood, sampled in connection with sensitization to the hapten diphenylcyclopropenone (DPC). The V gene is TRBV7-2, the J gene TRBJ1-1; 9 bases fit TRBD1. The TCR originated in a woman between 40 and 55 years old with alopecia areata. Some clones in this sample may be carry-over from other donors' samples. CDR3 loop: CASSWDRDTEAFF. The CDR3 nucleotides are TGTGCCAGCAGCTGGGACAGGGACACTGAAGCTTTCTTT.